Each of the 2 T cell receptor beta chains below was sequenced from the same sample in a study of T cells in women clearing cervical HPV infection. Measured with immunoSEQ multiplex PCR; TCRdb has only the in-frame clones, and not every one. This repertoire includes roughly 20,000 clones. Sequencing used blood buffy coat. These TCRs come from a woman aged 18 to 75 with a cervical HPV16 infection that either progressed to CIN3+ or cleared (not recorded which).

As concerns this clone: With the read ending 3 residues before the CDR3 end, the germline J gene is used to fill in that end. V and J are TRBV30 and TRBJ1-5, with no clear D. V shed 3 bases and J shed 0 bases, with 12 bases lying between them. The CDR3 is made up of 15 amino acids. CDR1 and CDR2 (germline): GTSNPN, SVGIG (reference sequence). The part of the CDR3 DNA that was read is TGTGCCTGGAGAGGTAGACTCAATAGCAATCAGCCC. Translated, it gives CAWRGRLNSNQP. The CDR3 reads in full as CAWRGRLNSNQPQHF.

In the case of this clone: Sequencing ends 3 residues short of the CDR3 end; the germline J gene provides the rest. The genes are TRBV6-1 and TRBJ2-1; 12 nucleotides agree with TRBD2. V trimming: 4 bases; J trimming: 8 bases; junction bases outside the gene matches: 6. The CDR3 covers 15 residues. The germline V gene has CDR1 MNHNS and CDR2 SASEGT. The DNA read from the CDR3 is TGTGCCAGCAGTGCCCTAGCGGGGGGGCGTTATGAG. As protein: CASSALAGGRYE. In full, the CDR3 is CASSALAGGRYEQFF.